Listed here are 9 T cell receptor beta chains from one sample, sequenced in a study of T cell responses to AZD1222 COVID-19 vaccine. Using immunoSEQ multiplex PCR, the repertoire was profiled, and TCRdb retains in-frame clones only, with some absent. Among over 85,000 clones listed, 86% were seen once. Specimen: peripheral blood, collected on day 0 of AZD1222 vaccination. The receptors were sampled from an adult in good health.

The chain has TRBV11-3 and TRBJ2-1, with 12 bases aligning to TRBD2. CDR1 is SGHNT and CDR2 is YENEEA in the germline V gene. The ends lost 5 bases at V and 8 bases at J; junction bases unmatched: 7. The CDR3 runs to 15 residues. In nucleotides, the CDR3 is TGTGCCAGCAGCCTAGGACTAGCGGGAATGGATGAGCAGTTCTTC. Its protein product is CASSLGLAGMDEQFF.

The chain joins TRBV14 to TRBJ2-1, with D hard to call. V shed 0 bases and J shed 8 bases, with 11 bases lying between them. The CDR3 is made up of 14 amino acids. Germline V gene sequence: CDR1 SGHDN, CDR2 FVKESK. DNA of the CDR3: TGTGCCAGCAGCCAAGAAAACCCCTGGGATGAGCAGTTCTTC. This sequence encodes CASSQENPWDEQFF.

This chain joins TRBV11-3 and TRBJ2-7; 8 nucleotides match TRBD2. The CDR3 has 14 residues. The J segment lost 2 bases and the V segment lost 2 bases, leaving 2 bases of the junction unmatched. The germline gives CDR1 SGHNT, CDR2 YENEEA. CDR3: CASSLNGRAYEQYF. The CDR3 DNA reads as TGTGCCAGCAGCTTAAACGGGAGGGCCTACGAGCAGTACTTC.

This clone was recorded only once. The CDR3 region has the DNA TGTGCCAGCAGCTGGGACAGGGTTCGGGGTACCGGGGAGCTGTTTTTT. As protein: CASSWDRVRGTGELFF. The rearrangement links TRBV11-1 to TRBJ2-2, with 9 nucleotides matching TRBD1. J lost 5 bases, V lost 4 bases, and 8 bases had no gene match. This CDR3 comprises 16 residues. Germline V gene sequence: CDR1 SGHAT, CDR2 FQDESV (reference sequence).

The chain links TRBV4-2 to TRBJ1-6; 7 bases are shared with TRBD1. With V trimmed by 5 bases and J by 7 bases, 8 bases remained unmatched. The germline CDR1 and CDR2 sequences are LGHNA and YNFKEQ. This CDR3 is built from 15 residues. In nucleotides, the CDR3 is TGTGCCAGCAGCTTAGGGACAGCAGACAATTCACCCCTCCACTTT. Protein product: CASSLGTADNSPLHF.

The chain couples TRBV4-2 to TRBJ2-6, with D possibly matching TRBD1 (5 bases). From germline, CDR1 is LGHNA and CDR2 YNFKEQ. The CDR3 totals 16 residues. Trimming removed 2 bases from V and 2 bases from J, with 10 bases in between. In DNA, the CDR3 is TGTGCCAGCAGCCAATCGCAGGGTACTGGGGCCAACGTCCTGACTTTC. Translated, it gives CASSQSQGTGANVLTF.

This chain connects TRBV5-1 to TRBJ1-3; D is uncertain. The CDR3 sequence is 14 residues long. Trimming pared 4 bases from V and 3 bases from J, leaving 11 bases between. CDR1 and CDR2 (germline): SGHRS, YFSETQ. The CDR3 bases are TGCGCCAGCAGCGGCGGCCAAGATGGAAACACCATATATTTT. Protein product: CASSGGQDGNTIYF.

This clone appeared once. The chain couples TRBV29-1 to TRBJ2-5; tentative D call: TRBD1 (6 bases). Between the trimmed V and J ends, which lost 7 bases and 1 base, there was a span of 13 bases. CDR1 is SQVTM and CDR2 is ANQGSEA in the germline V gene. CDR3 length: 13 amino acids. In DNA form, the CDR3 reads TGCAGCGGTTATACAGGGTCCCAAGAGACCCAGTACTTC. It codes for CSGYTGSQETQYF.

The sample holds one count of this clone. The chain combines TRBV7-2 with TRBJ2-4; no clear D. CDR3 length: 13 residues. Deletions cut 0 bases from V and 3 bases from J, with 3 bases between. The germline V gene encodes CDR1 SGHTA and CDR2 FQGNSA. In DNA, the CDR3 is TGTGCCAGCAGCTTAGCGGTCAAAAACATTCAGTACTTC. As protein: CASSLAVKNIQYF.